This TCR beta chain is drawn from a study of technical replicates of blood from a few donors. The CDR3 totals 15 residues. V was cut by 0 bases and J by 3 bases, with 9 bases left in between. CDR1 is SEHNR and CDR2 is FQNEAQ in the germline V gene (reference sequence). Sequencing used immunoSEQ multiplex PCR; TCRdb keeps in-frame clones, though not all of them. The repertoire holds tens of thousands of clones, 75% to 95% seen once, with about 0.39% in the top ten. What was sequenced was T cells isolated from PBMCs. The rearrangement links TRBV7-9 to TRBJ2-1; TRBD1 might be the D (5 bases). The sequence came from a human donor in good health. CDR3 nucleotides: TGTGCCAGCAGCTTAGCGATGACAGTCTACAATGAGCAGTTCTTC. Its translation is CASSLAMTVYNEQFF.